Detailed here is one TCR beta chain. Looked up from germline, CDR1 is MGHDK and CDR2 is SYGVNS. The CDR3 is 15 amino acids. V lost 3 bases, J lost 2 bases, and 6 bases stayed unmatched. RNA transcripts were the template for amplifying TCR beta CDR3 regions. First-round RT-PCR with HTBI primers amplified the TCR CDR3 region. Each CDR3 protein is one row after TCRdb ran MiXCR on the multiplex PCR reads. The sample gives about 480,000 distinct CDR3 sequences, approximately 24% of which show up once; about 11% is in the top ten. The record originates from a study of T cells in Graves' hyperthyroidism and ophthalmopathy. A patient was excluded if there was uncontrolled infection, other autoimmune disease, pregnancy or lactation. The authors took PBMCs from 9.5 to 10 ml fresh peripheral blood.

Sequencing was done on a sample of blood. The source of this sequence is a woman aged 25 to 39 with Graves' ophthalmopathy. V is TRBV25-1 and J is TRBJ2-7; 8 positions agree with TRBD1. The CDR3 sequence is CASSDRTGWTYEQYF. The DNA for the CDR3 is TGTGCCAGCAGTGACCGGACAGGGTGGACCTACGAGCAGTACTTC.